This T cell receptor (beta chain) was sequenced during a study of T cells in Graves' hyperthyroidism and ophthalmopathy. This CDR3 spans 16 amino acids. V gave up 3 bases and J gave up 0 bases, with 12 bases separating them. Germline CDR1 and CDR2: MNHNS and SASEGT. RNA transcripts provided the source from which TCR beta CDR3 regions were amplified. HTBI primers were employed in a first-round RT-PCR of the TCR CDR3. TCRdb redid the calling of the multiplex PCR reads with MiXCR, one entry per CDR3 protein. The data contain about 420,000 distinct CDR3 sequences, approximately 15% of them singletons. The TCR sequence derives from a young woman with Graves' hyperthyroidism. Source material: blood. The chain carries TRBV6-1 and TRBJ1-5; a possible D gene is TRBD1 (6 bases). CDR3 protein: CASSEGDIFSNQPQHF. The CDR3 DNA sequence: TGTGCCAGCAGTGAGGGGGACATTTTTAGCAATCAGCCCCAGCATTTT.